A selection of T cell receptor beta chains follows, all from one sample in a study of blood T cell repertoires in COVID-19. Data came from immunoSEQ multiplex PCR; TCRdb stores just in-frame clones and leaves some out. The sample lists 50,000 to 70,000 clones; roughly 86% were seen once. Sequenced: peripheral blood. The receptors shown here come from a human donor with active COVID-19. The donor label of this sample is uncertain. Both conserved end residues are trimmed from each CDR3.

v_gene	j_gene	CDR3aa
TRBV18	TRBJ2-1	ASSPLAGGGINEQF
TRBV4-1	TRBJ1-2	ASSHQEGGDYGYT
TRBV5-1	TRBJ2-3	ASSLEPSGQPSTDTQY
TRBV14	TRBJ2-5	ASSQPGPGTQY
TRBV7-8	TRBJ1-5	ASSPGGVNQPQH
TRBV6-6	TRBJ1-5	ASSRNPTEPQH
TRBV2	TRBJ2-7	ASRRRYYEQY
TRBV5-1	TRBJ2-7	ASREGSYEQY
TRBV10-3	TRBJ2-7	AISAHDRDEQY
TRBV5-6	TRBJ2-1	ASSFGRAAYNEQF
TRBV4-1	TRBJ1-5	ASSQVHRGTESNQPQH
TRBV11-2	TRBJ2-2	ASSFSGTVATGELF
TRBV27	TRBJ2-3	ASSGTGAGDTQY
TRBV27	TRBJ2-3	ASSLFSGRGTDTQY
TRBV14	TRBJ2-3	ASTRAGVTDTQY
TRBV9	TRBJ1-3	ASSRTGSLYTIY
TRBV7-9	TRBJ1-1	ASSPGWDSLTEAF
TRBV7-2	TRBJ2-7	ASSLTPPGRGDYEQY
TRBV28	TRBJ2-2	ASSLFFGQLNTGELF
TRBV7-9	TRBJ2-5	ASSLRTALQETQY
TRBV18	TRBJ1-2	ASSPETEGYT
TRBV4-3	TRBJ2-3	ASSQGTTGLRDTQY
TRBV7-8	TRBJ2-1	ASSPRLSNEQF
TRBV25-1	TRBJ2-2	ASSEQGDTGELF
TRBV3-1/TRBV3-2	TRBJ2-7	ASTLRPGGSAY
TRBV24-1	TRBJ2-1	AITSDFDNEQF
TRBV3-1/TRBV3-2	TRBJ1-2	ASSPRWVRNGYT
TRBV27	TRBJ2-2	ASSTGVAVNTGELF